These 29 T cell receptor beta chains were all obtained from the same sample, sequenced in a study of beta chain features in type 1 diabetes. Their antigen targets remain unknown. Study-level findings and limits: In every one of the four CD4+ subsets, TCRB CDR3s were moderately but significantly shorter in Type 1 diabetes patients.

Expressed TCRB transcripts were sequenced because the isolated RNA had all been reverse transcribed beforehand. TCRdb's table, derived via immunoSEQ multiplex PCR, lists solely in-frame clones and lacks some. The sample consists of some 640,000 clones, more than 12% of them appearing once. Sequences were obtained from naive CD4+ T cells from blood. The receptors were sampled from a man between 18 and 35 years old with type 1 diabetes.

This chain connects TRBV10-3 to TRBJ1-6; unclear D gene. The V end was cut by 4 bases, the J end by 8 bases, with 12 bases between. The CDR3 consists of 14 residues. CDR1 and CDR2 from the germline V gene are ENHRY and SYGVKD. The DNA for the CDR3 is TGTGCCATCAGTGGCGCAGGCGCCGATTCACCCCTCCACTTT. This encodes CAISGAGADSPLHF.

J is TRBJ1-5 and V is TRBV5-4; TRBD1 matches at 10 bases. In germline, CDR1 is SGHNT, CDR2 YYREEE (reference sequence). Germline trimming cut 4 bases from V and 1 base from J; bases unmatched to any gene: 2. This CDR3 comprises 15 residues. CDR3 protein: CASSAGQGSNQPQHF. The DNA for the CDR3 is TGTGCCAGCAGCGCGGGACAGGGGAGCAATCAGCCCCAGCATTTT.

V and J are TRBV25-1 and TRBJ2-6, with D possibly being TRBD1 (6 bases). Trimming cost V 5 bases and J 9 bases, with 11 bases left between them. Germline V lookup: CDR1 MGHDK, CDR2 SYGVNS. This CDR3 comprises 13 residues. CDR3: CASSSQGFNVLTF. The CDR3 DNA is TGTGCCAGCAGTTCCCAGGGGTTCAACGTCCTGACTTTC.

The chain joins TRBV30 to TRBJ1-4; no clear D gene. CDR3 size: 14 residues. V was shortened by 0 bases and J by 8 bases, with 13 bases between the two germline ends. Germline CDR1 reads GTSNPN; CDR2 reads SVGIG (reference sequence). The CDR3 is CAWSVHNPGEKLFF. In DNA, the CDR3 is TGTGCCTGGAGTGTACATAATCCAGGCGAAAAACTGTTTTTT.

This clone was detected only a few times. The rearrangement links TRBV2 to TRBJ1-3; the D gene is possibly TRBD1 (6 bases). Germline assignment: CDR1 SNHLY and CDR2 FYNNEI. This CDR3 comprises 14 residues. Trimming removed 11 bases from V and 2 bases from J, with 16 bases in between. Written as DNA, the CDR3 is TGTGCCGTTAGCGCCGGGACAACTGGAAACACCATATATTTT. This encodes CAVSAGTTGNTIYF. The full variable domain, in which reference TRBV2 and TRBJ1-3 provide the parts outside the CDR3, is EPEVTQTPSHQVTQMGQEVILRCVPISNHLYFYWYRQILGQKVEFLVSFYNNEISEKSEIFDDQFSVERPDGSNFTLKIRSTKLEDSAMYFCAVSAGTTGNTIYFGEGSWLTVV.

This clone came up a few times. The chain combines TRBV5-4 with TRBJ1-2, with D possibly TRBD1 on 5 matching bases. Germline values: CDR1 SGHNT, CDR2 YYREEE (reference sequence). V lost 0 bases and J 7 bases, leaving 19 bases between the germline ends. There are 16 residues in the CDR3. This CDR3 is CASSLAERGRGSGYTF. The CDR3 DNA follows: TGTGCCAGCAGCTTGGCCGAGAGGGGCCGGGGCTCTGGCTACACCTTC.

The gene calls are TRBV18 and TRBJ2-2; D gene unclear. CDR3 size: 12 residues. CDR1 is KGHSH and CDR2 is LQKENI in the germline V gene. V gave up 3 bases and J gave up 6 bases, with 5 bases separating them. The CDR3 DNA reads TGTGCCAGCTCACCTCGCGCCGGGGAGCTGTTTTTT. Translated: CASSPRAGELFF.

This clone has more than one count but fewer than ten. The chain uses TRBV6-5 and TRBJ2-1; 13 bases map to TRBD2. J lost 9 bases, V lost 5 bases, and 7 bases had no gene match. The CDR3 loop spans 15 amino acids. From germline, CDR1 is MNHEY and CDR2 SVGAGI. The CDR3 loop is CASSAWTSGSGEQFF. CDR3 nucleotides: TGTGCCAGCAGTGCCTGGACTAGCGGGAGCGGTGAGCAGTTCTTC.

Written as DNA, the CDR3 is TGCGCCAGCAGCTCAGGCAGGGTTAGGCAAGAGACCCAGTACTTC. The encoded protein is CASSSGRVRQETQYF. The chain couples TRBV5-1 to TRBJ2-5; possible D gene TRBD1, 5 bases. Deletions cut 3 bases from V and 2 bases from J, with 14 bases between. This CDR3 region has 15 residues. Germline V gives CDR1 SGHRS, CDR2 YFSETQ.

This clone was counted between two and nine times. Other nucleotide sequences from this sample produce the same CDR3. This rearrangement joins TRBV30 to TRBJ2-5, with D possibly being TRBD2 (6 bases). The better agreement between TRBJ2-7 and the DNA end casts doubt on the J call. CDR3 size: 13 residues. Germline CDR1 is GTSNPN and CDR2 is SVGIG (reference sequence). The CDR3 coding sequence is TGTGCCTGGAGTGTCGGAGGGACCTACGAGCAGTACTTC. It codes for CAWSVGGTYEQYF.

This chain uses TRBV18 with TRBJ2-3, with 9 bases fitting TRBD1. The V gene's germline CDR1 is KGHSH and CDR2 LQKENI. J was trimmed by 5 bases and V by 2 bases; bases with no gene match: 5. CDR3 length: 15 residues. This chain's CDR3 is CASSPGTGPRDTQYF. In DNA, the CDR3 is TGTGCCAGCTCACCAGGGACAGGGCCGCGAGATACGCAGTATTTT.

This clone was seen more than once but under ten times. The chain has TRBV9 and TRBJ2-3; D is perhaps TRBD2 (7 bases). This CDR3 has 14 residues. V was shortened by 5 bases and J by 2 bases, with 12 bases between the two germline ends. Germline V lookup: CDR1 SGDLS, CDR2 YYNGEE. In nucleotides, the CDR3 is TGTGCCAGCAGGAAGGGGGGGATCACAGATACGCAGTATTTT. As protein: CASRKGGITDTQYF. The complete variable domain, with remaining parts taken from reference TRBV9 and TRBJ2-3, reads DSGVTQTPKHLITATGQRVTLRCSPRSGDLSVYWYQQSLDQGLQFLIQYYNGEERAKGNILERFSAQQFPDLHSELNLSSLELGDSALYFCASRKGGITDTQYFGPGTRLTVL.

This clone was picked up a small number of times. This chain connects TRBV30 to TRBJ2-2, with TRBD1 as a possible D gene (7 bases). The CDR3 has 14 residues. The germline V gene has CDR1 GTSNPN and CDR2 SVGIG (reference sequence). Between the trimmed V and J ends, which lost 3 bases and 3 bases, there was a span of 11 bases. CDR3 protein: CAWRRDSYTGELFF. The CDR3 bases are TGTGCCTGGAGGCGGGACAGTTACACCGGGGAGCTGTTTTTT. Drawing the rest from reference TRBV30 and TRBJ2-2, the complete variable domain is SQTIHQWPATLVQPVGSPLSLECTVEGTSNPNLYWYRQAAGRGLQLLFYSVGIGQISSEVPQNLSASRPQDRQFILSSKKLLLSDSGFYLCAWRRDSYTGELFFGEGSRLTVL.

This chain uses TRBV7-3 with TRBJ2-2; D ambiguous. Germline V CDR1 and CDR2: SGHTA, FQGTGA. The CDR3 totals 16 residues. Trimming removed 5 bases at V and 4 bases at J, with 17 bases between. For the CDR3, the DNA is TGTGCCAGCAGCCCACGGACGGAATCGGGCACCGGGGAGCTGTTTTTT. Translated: CASSPRTESGTGELFF.

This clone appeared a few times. The CDR3 nucleotides are TGTGCCAGCAGCGGGGACAGGGTGGGCAATCAGCCCCAGCATTTT. Residues: CASSGDRVGNQPQHF. The chain uses TRBV2 and TRBJ1-5; 9 bases line up with TRBD1. Germline trimming cut 6 bases from V and 2 bases from J; bases unmatched to any gene: 5. In germline, CDR1 is SNHLY, CDR2 FYNNEI. CDR3 length: 15 amino acids.

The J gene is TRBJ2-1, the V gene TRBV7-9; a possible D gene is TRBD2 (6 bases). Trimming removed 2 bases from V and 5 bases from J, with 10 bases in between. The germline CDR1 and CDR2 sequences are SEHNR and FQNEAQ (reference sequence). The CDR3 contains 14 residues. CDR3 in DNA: TGTGCCAGCAGCTTACGGGGGATTGACAATGAGCAGTTCTTC. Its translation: CASSLRGIDNEQFF.

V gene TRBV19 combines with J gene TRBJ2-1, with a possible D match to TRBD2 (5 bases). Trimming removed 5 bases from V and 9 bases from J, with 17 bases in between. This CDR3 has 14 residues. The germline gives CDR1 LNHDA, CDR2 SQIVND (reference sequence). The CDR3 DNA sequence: TGTGCCAGTAGTGTAGGAGGCCACTTCGGTGAGCAGTTCTTC. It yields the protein CASSVGGHFGEQFF. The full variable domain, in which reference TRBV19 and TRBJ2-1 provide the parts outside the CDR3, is DGGITQSPKYLFRKEGQNVTLSCEQNLNHDAMYWYRQDPGQGLRLIYYSQIVNDFQKGDIAEGYSVSREKKESFPLTVTSAQKNPTAFYLCASSVGGHFGEQFFGPGTRLTVL.

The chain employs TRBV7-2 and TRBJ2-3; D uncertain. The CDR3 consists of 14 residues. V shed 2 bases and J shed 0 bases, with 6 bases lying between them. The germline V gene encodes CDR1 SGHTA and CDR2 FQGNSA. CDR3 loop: CASSLLSSTDTQYF. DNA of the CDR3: TGTGCCAGCAGCTTACTTTCTAGCACAGATACGCAGTATTTT.

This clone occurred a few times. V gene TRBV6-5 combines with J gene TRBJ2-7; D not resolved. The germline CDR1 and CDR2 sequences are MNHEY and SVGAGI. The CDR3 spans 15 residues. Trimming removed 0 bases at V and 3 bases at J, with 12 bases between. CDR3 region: CASSYSLGGSYEQYF. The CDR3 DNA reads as TGTGCCAGCAGTTACTCACTCGGCGGTAGCTACGAGCAGTACTTC.

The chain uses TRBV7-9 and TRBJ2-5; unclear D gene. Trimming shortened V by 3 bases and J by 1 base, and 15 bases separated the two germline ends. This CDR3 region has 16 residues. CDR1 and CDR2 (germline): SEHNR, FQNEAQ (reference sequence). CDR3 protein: CASSFGVPGFQETQYF. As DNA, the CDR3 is TGTGCCAGCAGCTTTGGGGTGCCAGGCTTCCAAGAGACCCAGTACTTC. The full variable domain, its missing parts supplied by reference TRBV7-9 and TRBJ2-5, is DTGVSQNPRHKITKRGQNVTFRCDPISEHNRLYWYRQTLGQGPEFLTYFQNEAQLEKSRLLSDRFSAERPKGSFSTLEIQRTEQGDSAMYLCASSFGVPGFQETQYFGPGTRLLVL.

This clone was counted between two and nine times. The CDR3 reads CASSLDAGVSLSGYTF. The CDR3 coding sequence is TGTGCCAGCAGCTTGGATGCAGGGGTGTCCCTATCTGGCTACACCTTC. The chain carries TRBV5-4 and TRBJ1-2; D perhaps matches TRBD1 (6 bases). This CDR3 has 16 residues. Germline lookup yields CDR1 SGHNT and CDR2 YYREEE (reference sequence). The V end lost 0 bases, the J end lost 7 bases, and 19 bases lay between the germline ends.

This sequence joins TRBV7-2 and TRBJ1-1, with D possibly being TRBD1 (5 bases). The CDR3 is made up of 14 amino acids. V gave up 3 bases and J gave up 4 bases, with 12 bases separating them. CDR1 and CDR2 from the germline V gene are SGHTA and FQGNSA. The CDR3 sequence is CASSFRAGGTEAFF. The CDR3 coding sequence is TGTGCCAGCAGCTTCCGGGCGGGGGGCACTGAAGCTTTCTTT.

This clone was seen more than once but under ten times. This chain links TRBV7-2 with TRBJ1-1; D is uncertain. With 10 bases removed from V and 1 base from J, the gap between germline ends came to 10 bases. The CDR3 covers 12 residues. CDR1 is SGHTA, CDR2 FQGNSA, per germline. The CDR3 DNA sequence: TGTGCCATCCCTCCTGGGAACACTGAAGCTTTCTTT. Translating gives CAIPPGNTEAFF.

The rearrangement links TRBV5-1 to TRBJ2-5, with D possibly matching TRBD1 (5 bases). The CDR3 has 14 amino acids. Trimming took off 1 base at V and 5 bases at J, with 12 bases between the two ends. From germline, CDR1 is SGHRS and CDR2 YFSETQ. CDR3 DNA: TGCGCCAGCAGCTTGTCCAGGGTAGGGGAGACCCAGTACTTC. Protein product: CASSLSRVGETQYF.

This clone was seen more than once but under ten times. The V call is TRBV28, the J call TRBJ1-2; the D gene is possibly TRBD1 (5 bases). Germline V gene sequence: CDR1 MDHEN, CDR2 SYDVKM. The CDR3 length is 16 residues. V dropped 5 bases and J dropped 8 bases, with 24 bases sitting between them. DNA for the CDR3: TGTGCCAGCAGTCCCTACGAAGGGTCCAGGGCTCTCGGCTACACCTTC. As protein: CASSPYEGSRALGYTF.

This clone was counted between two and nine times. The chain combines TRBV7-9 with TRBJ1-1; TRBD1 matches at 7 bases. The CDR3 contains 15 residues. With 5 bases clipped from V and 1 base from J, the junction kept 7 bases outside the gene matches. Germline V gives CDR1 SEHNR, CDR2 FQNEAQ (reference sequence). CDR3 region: CASSTYRGRNTEAFF. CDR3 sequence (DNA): TGTGCCAGCAGCACATACAGGGGTAGGAACACTGAAGCTTTCTTT.

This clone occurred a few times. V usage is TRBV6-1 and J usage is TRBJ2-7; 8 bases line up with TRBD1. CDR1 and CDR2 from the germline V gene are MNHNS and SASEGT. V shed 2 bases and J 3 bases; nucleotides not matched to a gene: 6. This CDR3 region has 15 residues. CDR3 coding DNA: TGTGCCAGCAGTGAAACTATCGGGACAGGCTACGAGCAGTACTTC. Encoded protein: CASSETIGTGYEQYF.

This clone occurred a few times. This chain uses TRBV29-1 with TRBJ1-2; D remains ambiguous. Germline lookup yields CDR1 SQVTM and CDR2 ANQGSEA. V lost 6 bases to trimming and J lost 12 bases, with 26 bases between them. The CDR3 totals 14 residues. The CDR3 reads CSVQTIVDYRGDTF. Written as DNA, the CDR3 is TGCAGCGTGCAAACAATTGTAGACTACCGCGGGGACACCTTC. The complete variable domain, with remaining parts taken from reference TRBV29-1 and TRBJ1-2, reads SAVISQKPSRDICQRGTSLTIQCQVDSQVTMMFWYRQQPGQSLTLIATANQGSEATYESGFVIDKFPISRPNLTFSTLTVSNMSPEDSSIYLCSVQTIVDYRGDTFGSGTRLTVV.

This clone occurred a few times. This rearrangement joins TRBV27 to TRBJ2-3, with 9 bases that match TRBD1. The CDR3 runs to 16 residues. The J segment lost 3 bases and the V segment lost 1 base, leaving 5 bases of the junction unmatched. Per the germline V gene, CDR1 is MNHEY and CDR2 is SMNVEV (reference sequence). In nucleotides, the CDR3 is TGTGCCAGCAGTTTATTGGGGACAGGGTGGACAGATACGCAGTATTTT. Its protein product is CASSLLGTGWTDTQYF.